These 26 T cell receptor beta chains share one sample of origin, sequenced in a study of post-analysis software for immune sequencing data (dated by TCRdb to between 2015 and 2016). The research as a whole found: About 5 TRBV segments, including TRBV5-6, TRBV5-1 and TRBV20-1, were significantly more frequent in patients than controls.

These receptors' targets are unknown. The library was prepared using PCR. TCRdb lists the instrument as Illumina HiSeq 2500. To reduce PCR and sequencing biases, unique molecular identifiers were built into the TCR beta cDNA libraries. TCRdb's own reprocessing of the public reads used fastp at Q25 and MiXCR and kept productive beta chains. Rows are combined by CDR3 protein, so each entry shows the most common genes and DNA. This sample holds approximately 460,000 distinct CDR3 sequences; less than 45% were observed only once. The top ten clones comprise around 10% of the sample. The material sequenced was blood. These receptors all come from a girl aged 10-17 years with multiple sclerosis.

The count of this clonotype is one. J is TRBJ1-1 and V is TRBV20-1; D call uncertain. This CDR3 has 13 residues. The ends were cut back, 5 bases at V and 1 base at J, with 11 bases in the middle. CDR1 and CDR2 from the germline V gene are DFQATT and SNEGSKA (reference sequence). The CDR3 nucleotides are TGCAGTGCTTGGGCCACTCCGAACACTGAAGCTTTCTTT. Its translation: CSAWATPNTEAFF.

Worth noting for this clonotype: A much bigger clone sits one base away, suggesting this may be a read error. The rearrangement joins TRBV12-3 or TRBV12-4 to TRBJ2-3, with unresolved D. The CDR3 is 10 residues long. The germline V and J ends were trimmed by 5 bases and 3 bases, with 0 bases remaining between them. The CDR3: CASSTDTQYF. As DNA, the CDR3 is TGTGCCAGCAGTACAGATACGCAGTATTTT.

This clonotype was detected only a few times. The rearrangement joins TRBV4-2 to TRBJ2-3, with 8 nucleotides matching TRBD1. The CDR3 totals 18 residues. J gave up 4 bases and V 0 bases, and 12 bases lay outside the gene matches. Germline CDR1 reads LGHNA; CDR2 reads YNFKEQ. In DNA, the CDR3 is TGTGCCAGCAGCCAAGATTTCGGGGCAGGGGGCGACCCAGATACGCAGTATTTT. Its protein is CASSQDFGAGGDPDTQYF.

This chain uses TRBV6-6 with TRBJ2-3, with TRBD1 as a possible D gene (6 bases). The CDR3 runs 14 residues. V gave up 6 bases and J gave up 6 bases, with 16 bases separating them. Looked up from germline, CDR1 is MNHNY and CDR2 is SVGAGI (reference sequence). The DNA of the CDR3 is TGTGCCAGCAGAGGACCACAGGGAATTGATACGCAGTATTTT. It is translated as CASRGPQGIDTQYF.

This clonotype was picked up one time. The CDR3 is CASSQDGGRAYNEQFF. CDR3 DNA sequence: TGTGCCAGCAGCCAAGATGGCGGGAGGGCTTACAATGAGCAGTTCTTC. The rearrangement uses TRBV14 and TRBJ2-1; 9 nucleotides line up with TRBD2. This CDR3 comprises 16 residues. The germline gives CDR1 SGHDN, CDR2 FVKESK. After removal of 0 bases from V and 4 bases from J, the junction contained 4 bases not matched to a gene. The full variable domain, with the rest looked up from reference TRBV14 and TRBJ2-1, is EAGVTQFPSHSVIEKGQTVTLRCDPISGHDNLYWYRRVMGKEIKFLLHFVKESKQDESGMPNNRFLAERTGGTYSTLKVQPAELEDSGVYFCASSQDGGRAYNEQFFGPGTRLTVL.

V is TRBV20-1 and J is TRBJ2-7; the D is unclear. V gave up 6 bases and J gave up 3 bases, with 24 bases separating them. The germline V gene has CDR1 DFQATT and CDR2 SNEGSKA (reference sequence). The CDR3 totals 16 residues. Here the CDR3 DNA reads TGCAGTGCCACACCGGCCTATAGAACAGCTTTCTACGAGCAGTACTTC. It is translated as CSATPAYRTAFYEQYF.

This clonotype has only a few counts. The rearrangement links TRBV6-2 or TRBV6-3 to TRBJ2-7, with 9 bases lining up with TRBD2. The V gene's germline CDR1 is MNHEY and CDR2 SVGEGT. Germline trimming cut 6 bases from V and 3 bases from J; bases unmatched to any gene: 6. The length of the CDR3 is 14 residues. CDR3 protein: CASRGSGRDYEQYF. For the CDR3, the DNA is TGTGCCAGCAGGGGTAGCGGGAGAGACTACGAGCAGTACTTC.

The chain recombines TRBV7-2 with TRBJ2-1; D not certain. The CDR3 runs 13 residues. Germline V gene sequence: CDR1 SGHTA, CDR2 FQGNSA. V lost 3 bases and J lost 5, with 8 bases in between. The CDR3 nucleotides read TGTGCCAGCAGCTTCGGACCAAACAATGAGCAGTTCTTC. Translated: CASSFGPNNEQFF.

The chain uses TRBV6-2 or TRBV6-3 and TRBJ2-7; 15 bases align to TRBD2. The CDR3 loop spans 16 amino acids. Losses at the gene ends were 1 base for V and 3 bases for J; bases not matched to a gene: 1. Germline V gene sequence: CDR1 MNHEY, CDR2 SVGEGT. The CDR3 coding sequence is TGTGCCAGCAGTTACTGGACTAGCGGGAGGGTCTACGAGCAGTACTTC. Protein: CASSYWTSGRVYEQYF.

As concerns this clonotype: Relative to the germline gene, one junction end is altered; a read error may explain this. This chain uses TRBV11-1 with TRBJ2-3; no definite D call. The CDR3 is made up of 14 amino acids. The germline V gene has CDR1 SGHAT and CDR2 FQDESV (reference sequence). The CDR3 loop reads CAGSFRRVTDTQYF. Written as DNA, the CDR3 is TGTGCCGGCAGCTTCCGGCGAGTCACAGATACGCAGTATTTT.

This clonotype occurred a few times. The V call is TRBV6-6, the J call TRBJ2-7, with 9 nucleotides matching TRBD1. The germline V gene encodes CDR1 MNHNY and CDR2 SVGAGI (reference sequence). CDR3 length: 17 amino acids. V lost 7 bases to trimming and J lost 1 base; unmatched junction nucleotides: 14. The CDR3 spells CASTPGPGQGFSYEQYF. CDR3 nucleotide sequence: TGTGCCAGCACCCCAGGTCCCGGACAGGGGTTTTCCTACGAGCAGTACTTC.

The chain carries TRBV24-1 and TRBJ2-6, with D maybe TRBD1 (6 bases). From germline, CDR1 is KGHDR and CDR2 SFDVKD. There are 12 residues in the CDR3. Trimming left V 12 bases short and J 13 bases short, with 18 bases between. This CDR3 reads CAPTGTPYVLTF. The CDR3 DNA reads as TGTGCCCCTACCGGGACACCTTATGTCCTGACTTTC.

There are a few counts of this clonotype. V and J are TRBV14 and TRBJ1-2; the D gene is possibly TRBD1 (6 bases). The CDR3 spans 15 residues. V lost 4 bases and J 2 bases, leaving 14 bases between the germline ends. Germline V gene lookup returns CDR1 SGHDN and CDR2 FVKESK. CDR3 in DNA: TGTGCCAGCAGCCGCCCGGGACAATCAAACTATGGCTACACCTTC. Translating it yields CASSRPGQSNYGYTF.

V usage is TRBV20-1 and J usage is TRBJ2-4; 12 bases agree with TRBD1. The length of the CDR3 is 16 residues. V trimming: 0 bases; J trimming: 13 bases; junction bases outside the gene matches: 13. Germline V gives CDR1 DFQATT, CDR2 SNEGSKA (reference sequence). Here the CDR3 DNA reads TGCAGTGCTAGAGATTACAGGGGACAGGGGGCACAAGAGCAGTACTTC. It codes for CSARDYRGQGAQEQYF.

This clonotype has more than one count but fewer than ten. The gene calls are TRBV12-3 or TRBV12-4 and TRBJ1-2; 7 bases are shared with TRBD1. V trimming: 6 bases; J trimming: 4 bases; junction bases outside the gene matches: 11. This CDR3 has 15 residues. CDR3 in DNA: TGTGCCAGCAGCACGGGACAGTCGGCGGGCTATGGCTACACCTTC. Protein product: CASSTGQSAGYGYTF.

The chain joins TRBV6-1 to TRBJ2-7; 9 nucleotides line up with TRBD1. Germline V gene lookup returns CDR1 MNHNS and CDR2 SASEGT. The CDR3 has 13 amino acids. V lost 8 bases and J lost 2; bases outside the gene matches: 4. Here the CDR3 DNA reads TGTGCCAGCGCCGGACAGGGGACCTACGAGCAGTACTTC. Its translation: CASAGQGTYEQYF.

The genes are TRBV12-3 or TRBV12-4 and TRBJ2-5, with 10 bases fitting TRBD1. The CDR3 contains 15 residues. The trim removed 6 bases at V and 11 bases at J, leaving 15 bases unmatched. The CDR3 nucleotides are TGTGCCAGCAGCCGCAGACAGGGGGCCCAAAATGAGCAGTACTTC. Amino acids: CASSRRQGAQNEQYF.

For this clonotype: One end of the junction is discordant with germline, which a read error may explain. The chain links TRBV4-1 to TRBJ2-6; D gene uncertain. Germline V CDR1 and CDR2: MGHRA, YSYEKL. This CDR3 is 15 amino acids long. The CDR3: CVSSPRSSGANVLTF. The DNA for the CDR3 is TGCGTCAGCAGCCCACGAAGCTCTGGGGCCAACGTCCTGACTTTC.

The V and J genes are TRBV29-1 and TRBJ1-1, with no clear D. Per germline, CDR1 SQVTM and CDR2 ANQGSEA. Trimming pared 4 bases from V and 4 bases from J, leaving 7 bases between. CDR3 size: 11 residues. This CDR3 is CSVVGRTEAFF. CDR3 nucleotide sequence: TGCAGCGTTGTCGGACGCACTGAAGCTTTCTTT.

This chain uses TRBV2 with TRBJ2-5; D is undetermined. Trimming removed 3 bases from V and 1 base from J, with 9 bases in between. The length of the CDR3 is 14 residues. Germline assignment: CDR1 SNHLY and CDR2 FYNNEI. The CDR3 DNA sequence: TGTGCCAGCAGTGAGTCTACACTCCAAGAGACCCAGTACTTC. It codes for CASSESTLQETQYF.

In this sample, this clonotype turned up a few times. The V call is TRBV29-1, the J call TRBJ2-1; no firm D call. The CDR3 contains 11 residues. Trimming removed 2 bases from V and 6 bases from J, with 5 bases in between. The V gene's germline CDR1 is SQVTM and CDR2 ANQGSEA. The chain's CDR3 is CSVEYLNEQFF. CDR3 in DNA: TGCAGCGTTGAATACCTCAATGAGCAGTTCTTC.

The chain carries TRBV29-1 and TRBJ2-2; perhaps TRBD1 as D (6 bases). This CDR3 is 13 amino acids long. Germline V gene sequence: CDR1 SQVTM, CDR2 ANQGSEA. The V end was cut by 6 bases, the J end by 8 bases, with 16 bases between. The CDR3 DNA sequence: TGCAGCGTCCGGGGCACAGGGTCGGGGGAGCTGTTTTTT. It yields the protein CSVRGTGSGELFF.

The J gene is TRBJ2-5, the V gene TRBV28, with 10 bases that match TRBD2. Germline-derived CDR1 and CDR2 are MDHEN and SYDVKM. CDR3 length: 17 amino acids. With 3 bases clipped from V and 3 bases from J, the junction kept 10 bases outside the gene matches. CDR3 sequence: CASSFSWASGSEETQYF. CDR3 bases: TGTGCCAGCAGTTTCTCGTGGGCTAGCGGGAGTGAAGAGACCCAGTACTTC.

This sequence joins TRBV20-1 and TRBJ2-1; 15 bases line up with TRBD2. The germline V gene has CDR1 DFQATT and CDR2 SNEGSKA (reference sequence). Germline trimming cut 5 bases from V and 0 bases from J; bases unmatched to any gene: 5. CDR3 length equals 17 residues. CDR3 region: CSAVGGLAGGSYNEQFF. The CDR3 DNA sequence: TGCAGTGCTGTGGGGGGACTAGCGGGGGGCTCCTACAATGAGCAGTTCTTC.

In this sample, this clonotype turned up a few times. This sequence joins TRBV6-4 and TRBJ2-1; 8 positions agree with TRBD2. V shed 5 bases, J shed 7 bases, and the junction held 10 bases outside the gene matches. Germline V gene data show CDR1 as MRHNA and CDR2 as SNTAGT. The CDR3 runs to 15 residues. CDR3 sequence (DNA): TGTGCCAGCAGTCTACGGGAGGGCCGGGGGAATGAGCAGTTCTTC. Its translation: CASSLREGRGNEQFF.

The V gene is TRBV15, the J gene TRBJ2-3, with 9 bases identical to TRBD1. In germline, CDR1 is LNHNV, CDR2 YYDKDF (reference sequence). There are 17 residues in the CDR3. V was pared by 3 bases and J by 2 bases, with 9 bases of the junction left unmatched. In nucleotides, the CDR3 is TGTGCCACCAGCAGTTGGGGTAGGACAGGGGTCACAGATACGCAGTATTTT. Its translation: CATSSWGRTGVTDTQYF. The full variable domain, rest sourced from reference TRBV15 and TRBJ2-3, is DAMVIQNPRYQVTQFGKPVTLSCSQTLNHNVMYWYQQKSSQAPKLLFHYYDKDFNNEADTPDNFQSRRPNTSFCFLDIRSPGLGDTAMYLCATSSWGRTGVTDTQYFGPGTRLTVL.